The 18 T cell receptor beta chains listed next were all sequenced from one sample in a study of shared clonotypes between healthy human individuals. Profiled with immunoSEQ multiplex PCR; TCRdb holds only in-frame clones, not every one. This sample has fewer than 700,000 clones, with about 80% found just once. Input material: PBMCs. These receptors were taken from a woman aged 40 to 50 in good health. Some clones in this sample may be carry-over from other donors' samples.

This rearrangement joins TRBV7-8 to TRBJ2-5, with D perhaps matching TRBD2 (6 bases). From germline, CDR1 is SGHVS and CDR2 FQNEAQ. The V gene lost 0 bases and the J gene lost 5 bases, with 19 bases spanning the gap. This CDR3 spans 17 amino acids. The CDR3 spells CASSLARLVSFAETQYF. In nucleotides, the CDR3 is TGTGCCAGCAGCTTAGCCAGACTAGTTTCTTTTGCGGAGACCCAGTACTTC.

This clone was counted once. This chain connects TRBV9 to TRBJ1-1; the D gene is possibly TRBD1 (5 bases). CDR1 and CDR2 from the germline V gene are SGDLS and YYNGEE. The CDR3 is 17 residues long. The V and J ends lost 0 bases and 1 base respectively, with 16 bases between them. The chain's CDR3 is CASSVGRDEGPNTEAFF. In DNA form, the CDR3 reads TGTGCCAGCAGCGTAGGCCGTGATGAGGGGCCGAACACTGAAGCTTTCTTT.

The gene calls are TRBV5-1 and TRBJ2-2; D call uncertain. Germline loops: CDR1 SGHRS, CDR2 YFSETQ. V lost 2 bases, J lost 0 bases, and 8 bases lay in between. The CDR3 spans 15 residues. The CDR3 DNA is TGCGCCAGCAGCTTTAGAGCCCCGAACACCGGGGAGCTGTTTTTT. Its protein is CASSFRAPNTGELFF.

The gene calls are TRBV19 and TRBJ2-5, with 8 bases fitting TRBD1. This CDR3 region has 16 residues. Germline values: CDR1 LNHDA, CDR2 SQIVND (reference sequence). V shed 4 bases and J 4 bases; nucleotides not matched to a gene: 11. CDR3 residues: CASSTRWTGIRETQYF. CDR3 nucleotide sequence: TGTGCCAGTAGTACCCGGTGGACAGGGATTCGAGAGACCCAGTACTTC.

The gene calls are TRBV2 and TRBJ2-1; 7 bases align to TRBD2. Germline V gene lookup returns CDR1 SNHLY and CDR2 FYNNEI. This CDR3 region has 13 residues. The V segment lost 3 bases and the J segment 15 bases; nucleotides outside the gene matches: 11. CDR3 nucleotide sequence: TGTGCCAGCAGTGAGGGCGTCGGGACTATACTGTTCTTC. Translating gives CASSEGVGTILFF.

CDR3 in amino acids: CASSQQLRGDEQYF. In DNA, the CDR3 is TGTGCCAGCAGTCAACAACTCAGGGGCGACGAGCAGTACTTC. The rearrangement joins TRBV28 to TRBJ2-7, with D possibly TRBD1 on 6 matching bases. This CDR3 contains 14 residues. V lost 5 bases, J lost 5 bases, and 16 bases lay in between. Germline V gene sequence: CDR1 MDHEN, CDR2 SYDVKM.

V usage is TRBV7-9 and J usage is TRBJ2-2; 8 nucleotides line up with TRBD1. Germline V gives CDR1 SEHNR, CDR2 FQNEAQ (reference sequence). CDR3 length: 13 residues. V was pared by 6 bases and J by 7 bases, with 4 bases of the junction left unmatched. Here the CDR3 reads CASSPQGDGELFF. In DNA, the CDR3 is TGTGCCAGCAGTCCACAGGGGGACGGGGAGCTGTTTTTT. The variable domain in full, completed from reference TRBV7-9 and TRBJ2-2, reads DTGVSQNPRHKITKRGQNVTFRCDPISEHNRLYWYRQTLGQGPEFLTYFQNEAQLEKSRLLSDRFSAERPKGSFSTLEIQRTEQGDSAMYLCASSPQGDGELFFGEGSRLTVL.

V and J are TRBV19 and TRBJ1-5; D not certain. Germline V gives CDR1 LNHDA, CDR2 SQIVND (reference sequence). Trimming left V 2 bases short and J 1 base short, with 9 bases between. The CDR3 is 15 residues long. The CDR3 DNA follows: TGTGCCAGTAGTATAATTGGGGAGAGCAATCAGCCCCAGCATTTT. It yields the protein CASSIIGESNQPQHF.

A remark on this clone: The same CDR3 also results from other DNA sequences found in this sample. This sequence joins TRBV28 and TRBJ1-1; no firm D call. The CDR3 loop spans 14 amino acids. Germline V gene data show CDR1 as MDHEN and CDR2 as SYDVKM. The V end was cut by 6 bases, the J end by 1 base, with 12 bases between. CDR3: CASSSPGENTEAFF. The CDR3 coding sequence is TGTGCCAGCAGCAGTCCCGGGGAGAACACTGAAGCTTTCTTT.

This clone turned up a few times. The gene calls are TRBV7-3 and TRBJ2-7, with a possible D match to TRBD1 (6 bases). Germline CDR1 and CDR2: SGHTA and FQGTGA. CDR3 length: 16 residues. Deletions cut 5 bases from V and 2 bases from J, with 19 bases between. The CDR3 here is CASSPGAGVNAYEQYF. The DNA for the CDR3 is TGTGCCAGCAGCCCTGGGGCAGGGGTTAATGCCTACGAGCAGTACTTC.

This clone has only a few counts. The V call is TRBV4-1, the J call TRBJ1-2; 7 positions agree with TRBD1. CDR1 MGHRA and CDR2 YSYEKL come from the germline V gene. This CDR3 has 14 residues. The junction had 10 bases not matched to a gene; V was cut back by 4 bases and J by 8 bases. CDR3 amino acids: CASSPDRVERGYTF. CDR3 DNA: TGCGCCAGCAGCCCTGACAGGGTAGAGAGGGGCTACACCTTC.

The chain carries TRBV7-8 and TRBJ2-2; D is unclear. The CDR3 runs to 12 residues. V was clipped by 1 base and J by 6 bases, with 3 bases between them. Per the germline V gene, CDR1 is SGHVS and CDR2 is FQNEAQ. CDR3 amino acids: CASSLGSGELFF. CDR3 in DNA: TGTGCCAGCAGCTTAGGGTCCGGGGAGCTGTTTTTT.

This clone was picked up a small number of times. The J gene is TRBJ2-1, the V gene TRBV6-5; 13 nucleotides agree with TRBD2. Trimming removed 6 bases from V and 6 bases from J; junction bases left unmatched: 5. CDR3 length: 15 amino acids. In germline, CDR1 is MNHEY, CDR2 SVGAGI. The CDR3 DNA reads as TGTGCCAGCAGACCGGGACTAGCGGGGTCCAATGAGCAGTTCTTC. Translation: CASRPGLAGSNEQFF.

This clone was recorded many times. The chain recombines TRBV30 with TRBJ1-6; D possibly corresponds to TRBD1 (6 bases). This CDR3 contains 15 residues. The V end was cut by 1 base, the J end by 4 bases, with 11 bases between. Germline values: CDR1 GTSNPN, CDR2 SVGIG (reference sequence). The CDR3 region is CAWSGRTAYNSPLHF. DNA of the CDR3: TGTGCCTGGAGTGGTCGGACAGCTTATAATTCACCCCTCCACTTT.

This clone was picked up one time. This chain uses TRBV18 with TRBJ2-7, with D possibly being TRBD1 (6 bases). Deletions cut 4 bases from V and 5 bases from J, with 18 bases between. The CDR3 is 15 amino acids. Germline CDR1 and CDR2: KGHSH and LQKENI. The CDR3 region is CASSLQTGNQNEQYF. In DNA form, the CDR3 reads TGTGCCAGCTCACTCCAAACAGGGAATCAAAACGAGCAGTACTTC.

This chain joins TRBV5-1 and TRBJ2-7; TRBD2 aligns across 8 bases. Germline CDR1 reads SGHRS; CDR2 reads YFSETQ. The CDR3 totals 14 residues. V trimming: 0 bases; J trimming: 6 bases; junction bases outside the gene matches: 5. CDR3 amino acids: CASSLEGTSSEQYF. The CDR3 bases are TGCGCCAGCAGCTTGGAAGGGACTAGTAGCGAGCAGTACTTC.

This clone appeared once. The V call is TRBV30, the J call TRBJ2-2; D ambiguous. The germline CDR1 and CDR2 sequences are GTSNPN and SVGIG (reference sequence). Trimming pared 1 base from V and 7 bases from J, leaving 4 bases between. The CDR3 is 11 residues long. The CDR3, as DNA: TGTGCCTGGAGTGGGGGCGGGGAGCTGTTTTTT. Residues: CAWSGGGELFF.

The chain combines TRBV5-1 with TRBJ2-7; D is possibly TRBD1 (6 bases). Germline V gene lookup returns CDR1 SGHRS and CDR2 YFSETQ. The CDR3 loop spans 14 amino acids. V lost 7 bases, J lost 1 base, and 15 bases lay in between. CDR3 in DNA: TGCGCCAGCGGAGGACAGCCGGGATCCTACGAGCAGTACTTC. Its translation: CASGGQPGSYEQYF. Using reference TRBV5-1 and TRBJ2-7 for the parts outside the CDR3, the full variable domain is KAGVTQTPRYLIKTRGQQVTLSCSPISGHRSVSWYQQTPGQGLQFLFEYFSETQRNKGNFPGRFSGRQFSNSRSEMNVSTLELGDSALYLCASGGQPGSYEQYFGPGTRLTVT.